The 20 T cell receptor beta chains below were found in one sample sequenced in a study of regulatory T cells in long-lasting Graves disease. Documented time point: persistent/refractory GD, antithyroid drugs over 5 years with positive TRAb. With RNA extracted from PBMCs as input, the TCR library was made. The authors built TCR beta libraries using iRepertoire HTBI primers and Arm-PCR of CDR3 regions. MiXCR, run by TCRdb on the multiplex PCR reads, gives a single entry per CDR3 protein. The profile shows fewer than 450,000 distinct CDR3 sequences, more than 20% of them singletons. The starting material was peripheral blood mononuclear cells (PBMCs), obtained when the disease was refractory, from a patient treated with antithyroid drugs. The receptors shown here come from a female donor with Graves disease.

The chain carries TRBV9 and TRBJ2-5; a weak D match, TRBD1 (5 bases). This CDR3 contains 17 residues. Germline V gene lookup returns CDR1 SGDLS and CDR2 YYNGEE. Between the trimmed V and J ends, which lost 3 bases and 0 bases, there was a span of 18 bases. CDR3 sequence (DNA): TGTGCCAGCAGCGCCTCTGGACACTTTACGTACCAAGAGACCCAGTACTTC. Its protein is CASSASGHFTYQETQYF.

This clonotype was observed many times. J is TRBJ2-7 and V is TRBV6-2 or TRBV6-3; tentative D call: TRBD2 (7 bases). The germline V gene encodes CDR1 MNHEY and CDR2 SVGEGT. Trimming pared 0 bases from V and 2 bases from J, leaving 11 bases between. The CDR3 length is 15 residues. The CDR3 reads CASSYSGRGAYEQYF. DNA of the CDR3: TGTGCCAGCAGTTACTCAGGGAGGGGGGCCTACGAGCAGTACTTC.

This clonotype was counted at least ten times. CDR3 residues: CASSAGTGQPQHF. The CDR3 DNA reads as TGTGCCAGCAGCGCCGGGACCGGTCAGCCCCAGCATTTT. The chain recombines TRBV11-2 with TRBJ1-5; TRBD1 might be the D (5 bases). CDR1 is SGHAT and CDR2 is FQNNGV in the germline V gene. The ends were cut back, 5 bases at V and 6 bases at J, with 11 bases in the middle. There are 13 residues in the CDR3.

This chain's CDR3 is CAWSPVGNTIYF. CDR3 DNA sequence: TGTGCCTGGAGTCCGGTTGGAAACACCATATATTTT. The chain couples TRBV30 to TRBJ1-3; D call uncertain. The CDR3 is 12 amino acids. V was cut by 2 bases and J by 3 bases, with 5 bases left in between. Germline CDR1 reads GTSNPN; CDR2 reads SVGIG (reference sequence).

This chain joins TRBV7-6 and TRBJ1-4; no reliable D call. Trimming removed 2 bases from V and 7 bases from J, with 17 bases in between. Germline assignment: CDR1 SGHVS and CDR2 FNYEAQ. This CDR3 has 16 residues. CDR3 DNA sequence: TGTGCCAGCAGCTTAAACAGTAGGATAGAGGGTGAAAAACTGTTTTTT. Translation: CASSLNSRIEGEKLFF.

J is TRBJ2-5 and V is TRBV25-1; TRBD2 is a possible D gene (5 bases). The germline gives CDR1 MGHDK, CDR2 SYGVNS. V lost 6 bases to trimming and J lost 2 bases, with 13 bases between them. The CDR3 loop spans 14 amino acids. CDR3: CASRSDYPQETQYF. CDR3 DNA sequence: TGTGCCAGCAGGTCCGACTACCCGCAAGAGACCCAGTACTTC.

This clonotype has more than one count but fewer than ten. The chain links TRBV7-2 to TRBJ2-7; maybe TRBD2 (6 bases). The CDR3 has 17 residues. Trimming shortened V by 2 bases and J by 2 bases, and 19 bases separated the two germline ends. Germline CDR1 SGHTA, CDR2 FQGNSA. The CDR3 spells CASSLNPPAGGAYEQYF. The CDR3 nucleotides read TGTGCCAGCAGCTTAAATCCCCCCGCGGGCGGGGCCTACGAGCAGTACTTC.

This clonotype was detected ten times or more. The V gene is TRBV28, the J gene TRBJ1-4; 7 bases map to TRBD1. Per germline, CDR1 MDHEN and CDR2 SYDVKM. This CDR3 is built from 14 residues. V shed 7 bases and J 5 bases; nucleotides not matched to a gene: 7. The CDR3 sequence is CASTDRDRNEKLFF. The CDR3 coding sequence is TGTGCCAGCACAGACCGGGACAGAAATGAAAAACTGTTTTTT.

The table lists this clonotype with many counts. This chain joins TRBV28 and TRBJ1-5; tentative D call: TRBD1 (5 bases). CDR1 MDHEN and CDR2 SYDVKM come from the germline V gene. CDR3 length equals 15 residues. The V end was cut by 2 bases, the J end by 8 bases, with 16 bases between. This CDR3 is CASSLGGTSRKPQHF. DNA for the CDR3: TGTGCCAGCAGTTTAGGCGGGACTTCACGAAAGCCCCAGCATTTT.

This sequence joins TRBV6-1 and TRBJ1-2; 7 bases match TRBD1. With V trimmed by 6 bases and J by 7 bases, 11 bases remained unmatched. The CDR3 is made up of 14 amino acids. CDR1 MNHNS and CDR2 SASEGT come from the germline V gene. The CDR3 DNA reads as TGTGCCAGCAGCCCCCAGGGGGTCGGGAGTGGCTACACCTTC. Its translation is CASSPQGVGSGYTF.

This clonotype was found many times. The chain couples TRBV28 to TRBJ2-5; 11 positions match TRBD2. This CDR3 contains 15 residues. From germline, CDR1 is MDHEN and CDR2 SYDVKM. V shed 6 bases, J shed 5 bases, and the junction held 8 bases outside the gene matches. DNA for the CDR3: TGTGCCAGCAGCACCTTGGGACTAGCGGAGGAGACCCAGTACTTC. Its protein is CASSTLGLAEETQYF.

The chain has TRBV19 and TRBJ2-5; D assignment may be TRBD1 or TRBD2 (8 bases each). This CDR3 comprises 16 residues. With 4 bases removed from V and 5 bases from J, the gap between germline ends came to 20 bases. Germline V CDR1 and CDR2: LNHDA, SQIVND (reference sequence). CDR3 amino acids: CASSTRRTGTRETQYF. The DNA of the CDR3 is TGTGCCAGTAGTACCCGTCGGACAGGGACTAGGGAGACCCAGTACTTC.

The V call is TRBV18, the J call TRBJ2-2; D is perhaps TRBD1 or TRBD2 (5 bases each). Germline lookup yields CDR1 KGHSH and CDR2 LQKENI. V was trimmed by 3 bases and J by 4 bases, leaving 9 bases between them. The CDR3 length is 14 residues. Here the CDR3 reads CASSPPGTTGELFF. The CDR3 nucleotides are TGTGCCAGCTCACCCCCGGGGACCACCGGGGAGCTGTTTTTT.

Only a few counts were recorded for this clonotype. The V and J genes are TRBV14 and TRBJ2-5; D uncertain. Trimming took off 1 base at V and 4 bases at J, with 7 bases between the two ends. CDR1 is SGHDN, CDR2 FVKESK, per germline. This CDR3 has 13 residues. The CDR3 bases are TGTGCCAGCAGCCAAGGGTTCCGAGAGACCCAGTACTTC. Translating gives CASSQGFRETQYF.

This clonotype was detected ten times or more. The V gene is TRBV27, the J gene TRBJ1-4, with a weak D call TRBD1 (5 bases). V was trimmed by 6 bases and J by 4 bases, leaving 12 bases between them. In germline, CDR1 is MNHEY, CDR2 SMNVEV (reference sequence). The CDR3 totals 14 residues. The CDR3 nucleotides read TGTGCCAGCAGCCCGACAGCTAATAATGAAAAACTGTTTTTT. As protein: CASSPTANNEKLFF.

This clonotype occurred many times. This rearrangement joins TRBV6-1 to TRBJ2-5, with D maybe TRBD1 (6 bases). The CDR3 extends over 14 amino acids. The V gene lost 5 bases and the J gene lost 4 bases, with 14 bases spanning the gap. The germline V gene has CDR1 MNHNS and CDR2 SASEGT. The CDR3 sequence: CASSTGQGRETQYF. The CDR3 nucleotides read TGTGCCAGCAGTACCGGCCAGGGGAGAGAGACCCAGTACTTC.

This clonotype was observed many times. The V and J genes are TRBV2 and TRBJ1-1; D gene ambiguous. Germline-derived CDR1 and CDR2 are SNHLY and FYNNEI. The CDR3 runs to 15 residues. The V end lost 2 bases, the J end lost 1 base, and 11 bases lay between the germline ends. The CDR3 nucleotides read TGTGCCAGCAGTGAAACTGGCGGCCAGAACACTGAAGCTTTCTTT. Translated: CASSETGGQNTEAFF. Looking up the rest from reference TRBV2 and TRBJ1-1 gives the full variable domain: EPEVTQTPSHQVTQMGQEVILRCVPISNHLYFYWYRQILGQKVEFLVSFYNNEISEKSEIFDDQFSVERPDGSNFTLKIRSTKLEDSAMYFCASSETGGQNTEAFFGQGTRLTVV.

Only a few counts were recorded for this clonotype. The rearrangement joins TRBV15 to TRBJ2-4; 7 bases align to TRBD2. Trimming cost V 1 base and J 1 base; bases outside gene matches: 10. Looked up from germline, CDR1 is LNHNV and CDR2 is YYDKDF (reference sequence). CDR3 length: 18 amino acids. This CDR3 reads CATSRVPPREEAKNIQYF. For the CDR3, the DNA is TGTGCCACCAGCAGAGTTCCCCCCCGGGAGGAGGCCAAAAACATTCAGTACTTC.

At least ten counts were recorded for this clonotype. This rearrangement joins TRBV15 to TRBJ2-5, with D perhaps matching TRBD2 (6 bases). Trimming left V 0 bases short and J 1 base short, with 15 bases between. CDR3 length: 17 amino acids. The germline V gene has CDR1 LNHNV and CDR2 YYDKDF (reference sequence). For the CDR3, the DNA is TGTGCCACCAGCAGAGATCAAGGAGGGCCGGGCCAAGAGACCCAGTACTTC. It yields the protein CATSRDQGGPGQETQYF.

This chain connects TRBV10-3 to TRBJ2-7; D gene ambiguous. Germline CDR1 is ENHRY and CDR2 is SYGVKD. V gave up 8 bases and J gave up 2 bases, with 13 bases separating them. This CDR3 is 13 amino acids long. The CDR3 loop reads CAIFPGAPYEQYF. CDR3 nucleotides: TGTGCCATCTTCCCCGGTGCCCCCTACGAGCAGTACTTC.